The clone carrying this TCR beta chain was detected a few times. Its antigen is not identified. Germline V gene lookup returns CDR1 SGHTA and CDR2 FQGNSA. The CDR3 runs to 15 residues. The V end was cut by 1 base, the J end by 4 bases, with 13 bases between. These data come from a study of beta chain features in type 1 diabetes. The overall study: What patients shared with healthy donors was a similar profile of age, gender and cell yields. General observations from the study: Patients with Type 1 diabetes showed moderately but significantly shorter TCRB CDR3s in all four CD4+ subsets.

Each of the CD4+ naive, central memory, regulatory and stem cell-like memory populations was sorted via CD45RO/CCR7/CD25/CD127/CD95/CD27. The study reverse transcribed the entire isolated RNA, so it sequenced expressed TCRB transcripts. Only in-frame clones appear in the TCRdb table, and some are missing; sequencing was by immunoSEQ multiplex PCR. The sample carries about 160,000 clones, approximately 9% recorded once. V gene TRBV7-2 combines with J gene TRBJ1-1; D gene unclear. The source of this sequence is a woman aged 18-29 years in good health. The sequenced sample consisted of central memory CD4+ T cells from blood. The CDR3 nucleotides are TGTGCCAGCAGCTTAGGGGCCAGAATGGTCACTGAAGCTTTCTTT. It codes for CASSLGARMVTEAFF.